The T cell receptor beta chain under discussion was sequenced for a study of CD8 T cells in ankylosing spondylitis. Findings and limits, study-wide: Prior work had noted some motif variants in reactive arthritis blood and synovial fluid. Among TCR beta sequences, a motif of roughly 8 highly homologous variants appeared characteristic of ankylosing spondylitis blood. Clones linked to disease were reported to show significant enrichment in matched ankylosing spondylitis synovial fluid.

Trimming took 7 bases from V and 8 from J, leaving 15 bases between them. This CDR3 is built from 14 residues. The TCR beta libraries were generated through quantitative 5'-RACE incorporating molecular barcodes. TCRdb processed the 5' RACE reads anew with MiXCR; each CDR3 protein has one entry. The sample has hundreds of thousands of distinct CDR3 sequences, 25% to 30% seen once; the top ten hold roughly 1%. As regards this clonotype: Antigen specificity is unknown.

V gene TRBV12-3 or TRBV12-4 combines with J gene TRBJ1-6; D gene unclear. The sample taken for sequencing was blood, either unsorted or a sorted T cell fraction (not recorded which). The TCR originated in a male donor with ankylosing spondylitis. The CDR3 reads CASTLDPRDSPLHF. The CDR3 DNA follows: TGTGCCAGCACCCTGGACCCGCGTGATTCACCCCTCCACTTT.